This T cell receptor beta chain originates from a study of technical replicates of blood from a few donors. Clones were sequenced by immunoSEQ multiplex PCR, and TCRdb holds only the in-frame ones, with some missing. The data show roughly 73,000 clones, 90% to 95% seen once. The CDR3 is 14 amino acids. CDR1 and CDR2 from the germline V gene are SGHRS and YFSETQ. V lost 5 bases to trimming and J lost 4 bases, with 15 bases between them. This TCR was recovered from a human donor in good health. The sequencing input was T cells isolated from PBMCs. The V call is TRBV5-1, the J call TRBJ1-1; D ambiguous. The CDR3 DNA reads TGCGCCAGCAGATCAAACCCCAGCGGCACTGAAGCTTTCTTT. Protein product: CASRSNPSGTEAFF.